This T cell receptor beta chain emerged from a study of shared clonotypes between healthy human individuals. This clone has ten or more counts. Participating donors were healthy, HIV-negative adults free of recent acute infections or vaccinations. The germline gives CDR1 MNHEY, CDR2 SMNVEV (reference sequence). Trimming took 5 bases from V and 0 from J, leaving 16 bases between them. This CDR3 region has 16 residues. This table comes from immunoSEQ multiplex PCR, and its TCRdb copy is limited to in-frame clones, with some not included. The data show hundreds of thousands of clones, roughly four fifths seen once.

The chain is built from TRBV27 and TRBJ1-1; D might be TRBD1 (6 bases). The sample consisted of PBMCs. The sequence was collected from a woman aged 40 to 50 in good health. Some clones in this sample may be carry-over from other donors' samples. The CDR3 is CASSPLQGGMNTEAFF. The CDR3 bases are TGTGCCAGCAGTCCTTTACAGGGTGGGATGAACACTGAAGCTTTCTTT.